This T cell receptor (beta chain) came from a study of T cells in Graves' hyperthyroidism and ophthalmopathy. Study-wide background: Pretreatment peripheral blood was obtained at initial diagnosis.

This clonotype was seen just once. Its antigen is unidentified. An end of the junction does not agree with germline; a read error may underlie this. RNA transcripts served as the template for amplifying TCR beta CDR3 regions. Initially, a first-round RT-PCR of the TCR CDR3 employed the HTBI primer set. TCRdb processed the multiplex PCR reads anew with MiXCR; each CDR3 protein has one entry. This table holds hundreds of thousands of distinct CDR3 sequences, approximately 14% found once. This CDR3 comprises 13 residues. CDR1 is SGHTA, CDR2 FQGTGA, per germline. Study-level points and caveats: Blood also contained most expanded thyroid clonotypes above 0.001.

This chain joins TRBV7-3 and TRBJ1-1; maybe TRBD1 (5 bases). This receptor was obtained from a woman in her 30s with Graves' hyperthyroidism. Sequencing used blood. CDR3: CANSLGGGTEAFF. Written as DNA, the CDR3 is TGTGCCAACAGCTTAGGCGGGGGCACTGAAGCTTTCTTT.